These T cell receptor beta chains were read from a single sample in a study of regulatory T cells in long-lasting Graves disease. TCRdb fed the multiplex PCR reads into MiXCR, producing one record per CDR3 protein. The table shows roughly 610,000 distinct CDR3 sequences, with 15% to 20% occurring only once. The sample also formed part of further work on T cells in Graves' hyperthyroidism and ophthalmopathy.

Material: peripheral blood mononuclear cells (PBMCs), obtained at new diagnosis, from a patient treated with antithyroid drugs. The receptors originated from a woman aged 25 to 45 with Graves disease. CDR3s include the opening cysteine and the closing phenylalanine or tryptophan. A D gene is named only where the DNA matches it firmly. Rows give clone size only sometimes, using once, few, many, or a class for an expanded clone.

clone_size j_call v_call d_call cdr3_aa cdr3_nt
medium-sized TRBJ2-1 TRBV29-1 TRBD2 CSVGGLGEQFF TGCAGCGTTGGGGGACTAGGGGAACAGTTCTTC
. TRBJ2-7 TRBV3-1 . CASSQGALRPSEQYF TGTGCCAGCAGCCAAGGAGCCCTGCGACCCTCCGAGCAGTACTTC
. TRBJ1-2 TRBV29-1 . CSAVDSSGYTF TGCAGCGCCGTGGACAGTTCTGGCTACACCTTC
few TRBJ1-2 TRBV7-2 . CASSLGVLAGKPRGYTF TGTGCCAGCAGCTTAGGAGTCCTGGCAGGGAAGCCTCGCGGCTACACCTTC
many TRBJ1-1 TRBV12-3/TRBV12-4 . CASRQQGVTEAFF TGTGCCAGCAGGCAACAGGGAGTCACTGAAGCTTTCTTT
few TRBJ1-6 TRBV12-3/TRBV12-4 TRBD1 CASRALQGQGSPLHF TGTGCCAGCAGGGCTTTACAGGGGCAAGGTTCACCCCTCCACTTT
. TRBJ2-2 TRBV30 TRBD1 CASYLRDRVVVGELFF TGTGCCTCCTACCTCCGGGACAGGGTGGTCGTCGGGGAGCTGTTTTTT
many TRBJ2-3 TRBV7-8 . CASSLVETDTQYF TGTGCCAGCAGCTTAGTAGAAACAGATACGCAGTATTTT
many TRBJ2-2 TRBV28 TRBD2 CASHPAGAAAGELFF TGTGCCAGCCACCCCGCGGGAGCCGCGGCCGGGGAGCTGTTTTTT
. TRBJ2-5 TRBV13 TRBD2 CASSPSGGGLKTQYF TGTGCCAGCAGCCCAAGCGGGGGAGGATTAAAGACCCAGTACTTC
few TRBJ2-2 TRBV18 TRBD2 CASSPFQSGSTGELFF TGTGCCAGCTCACCCTTCCAAAGCGGGAGCACCGGGGAGCTGTTTTTT
. TRBJ1-4 TRBV28 . CASSFRGETNEKLFF TGTGCCAGCAGTTTCCGGGGGGAGACTAATGAAAAACTGTTTTTT
. TRBJ2-5 TRBV25-1 . CASSVGQKQETQYF TGTGCCAGCAGTGTGGGACAAAAACAAGAGACCCAGTACTTC
many TRBJ2-7 TRBV12-3/TRBV12-4 . CASSLITEQYF TGTGCCAGCAGTTTAATTACGGAGCAGTACTTC
. TRBJ1-2 TRBV9 TRBD1 CASSVGQGFSVYTF TGTGCCAGCAGCGTTGGACAGGGTTTTAGTGTCTACACCTTC
many TRBJ2-7 TRBV11-2 . CASSLELLADPVYEQYF TGTGCCAGCAGCTTAGAACTCCTAGCAGACCCGGTCTACGAGCAGTACTTC
. TRBJ1-2 TRBV30 . CAWSGGPMFGYTF TGTGCCTGGAGCGGCGGGCCTATGTTTGGCTACACCTTC
many TRBJ1-1 TRBV27 . CASSLYGEGRTEAFF TGTGCCAGCAGTTTATACGGGGAAGGAAGGACTGAAGCTTTCTTT
. TRBJ1-2 TRBV2 . CASPGTDNYGYTF TGTGCCAGCCCCGGGACGGATAACTATGGCTACACCTTC
few TRBJ1-1 TRBV7-3 . CASSLVARQADEAFF TGTGCCAGCAGCTTAGTGGCGCGCCAGGCTGATGAAGCTTTCTTT
. TRBJ1-6 TRBV28 TRBD1 CASSADRGYNSPLHF TGTGCCAGCAGTGCAGACAGGGGCTATAATTCACCCCTCCACTTT
few TRBJ1-2 TRBV25-1 . CASSEIGDGGYTF TGTGCCAGCAGTGAAATTGGGGACGGAGGCTACACCTTC
few TRBJ2-7 TRBV7-2 . CASSALPAYEQHF TGTGCCAGCAGCGCCCTCCCGGCCTACGAGCAGCACTTC
. TRBJ2-1 TRBV7-8 . CASRRSGSTYNEQFF TGTGCCAGCAGGCGAAGCGGAAGTACCTACAATGAGCAGTTCTTC
many TRBJ2-5 TRBV13 . CASSRSRSETQYF TGTGCCAGCAGCCGGAGTAGGTCAGAGACCCAGTACTTC
. TRBJ2-7 TRBV5-5 . CASSSLVGGGYEQYF TGTGCCAGCAGTTCCCTCGTGGGAGGGGGCTACGAGCAGTACTTC
few TRBJ2-3 TRBV3-1 . CASSRGGLAVTDTQYF TGTGCCAGCAGCCGGGGGGGGCTAGCGGTAACAGATACGCAGTATTTT
many TRBJ2-5 TRBV27 TRBD2 CASSFGGAQYF TGTGCCAGCAGTTTCGGGGGGGCCCAGTACTTC